The next 23 T cell receptor beta chains were all read from a single sample in a study of Ad26.COV2.S vaccination and SARS-CoV-2 variants (dated by TCRdb to about 2021). Read against the paper, the sample's treatment or condition label means: some 20 received Ad26.COV2.S at low or high dose, single or two shots; about 5 received placebo; per-sample allocation not given. Repertoires of vaccine and placebo recipients were sequenced from samples taken on day 63 after the first injection. The library was made by the immunoSEQ multiplex PCR assay. TCRdb mirrors the immuneACCESS table, restricted to in-frame sequences. Some clones are absent from its copies; in checked studies, under half trace to an unresolved V gene, and the reason for the others is unknown. Here the sample has approximately 420,000 clones; roughly 90% occur a single time. 3.6% of the sample rests with the top ten. The material sequenced was peripheral blood, taken in a trial of Ad26.COV2.S vaccine versus placebo. The origin of the receptors is a person aged 18-65 years who received the Ad26.COV2.S COVID-19 vaccine or a placebo.

The gene calls are TRBV4-1 and TRBJ2-7; 7 bases fit TRBD2. Germline lookup yields CDR1 MGHRA and CDR2 YSYEKL. This CDR3 spans 15 amino acids. Germline trimming cut 4 bases from V and 4 bases from J; bases unmatched to any gene: 10. For the CDR3, the DNA is TGCGCCAGCAGCCCGGGGGACTACCAACCTTACGAGCAGTACTTC. Its protein is CASSPGDYQPYEQYF.

The J gene is TRBJ1-1, the V gene TRBV11-1, with unresolved D. Trimming stripped 3 bases from V and 2 bases from J, with 7 bases between. Germline values: CDR1 SGHAT, CDR2 FQDESV (reference sequence). This CDR3 has 13 residues. The CDR3 reads CASSFLRNTEAFF. The DNA for the CDR3 is TGTGCCAGCAGCTTTCTTCGAAACACTGAAGCTTTCTTT.

Remarks on this clone: This may arise from a read error, as a much more abundant clone is one base away. The chain is built from TRBV4-1 and TRBJ2-2; 12 bases map to TRBD2. The junction had 0 bases not matched to a gene; V was cut back by 1 base and J by 0 bases. The CDR3 is 17 amino acids. CDR1 and CDR2 from the germline V gene are MGHRA and YSYEKL. The CDR3 here is CASSQGLAGANTGELFF. For the CDR3, the DNA is TGCGCCAGCAGCCAAGGACTAGCGGGAGCGAACACCGGGGAGCTGTTTTTT.

This chain connects TRBV7-8 to TRBJ1-3, with 7 nucleotides matching TRBD1. This CDR3 has 15 residues. V trimming: 5 bases; J trimming: 4 bases; junction bases outside the gene matches: 8. Germline CDR1 reads SGHVS; CDR2 reads FQNEAQ. CDR3 in DNA: TGTGCCAGCAGCCTCCTAAGGGGGCAAGGAAACACCATATATTTT. Its translation is CASSLLRGQGNTIYF. The full variable domain, in which reference TRBV7-8 and TRBJ1-3 provide the parts outside the CDR3, is GAGVSQSPRYKVAKRGQDVALRCDPISGHVSLFWYQQALGQGPEFLTYFQNEAQLDKSGLPSDRFFAERPEGSVSTLKIQRTQQEDSAVYLCASSLLRGQGNTIYFGEGSWLTVV.

The V and J genes are TRBV7-3 and TRBJ2-3, with 7 bases fitting TRBD1. Losses at the gene ends were 6 bases for V and 2 bases for J; bases not matched to a gene: 8. CDR3 size: 15 residues. CDR1 and CDR2 (germline): SGHTA, FQGTGA. CDR3 protein: CASSPDRDSTDTQYF. The CDR3 DNA reads as TGTGCCAGCAGTCCCGACAGGGATTCCACAGATACGCAGTATTTT.

The chain employs TRBV29-1 and TRBJ1-2; 9 bases are shared with TRBD1. CDR3 size: 15 residues. Per the germline V gene, CDR1 is SQVTM and CDR2 is ANQGSEA. After removal of 6 bases from V and 2 bases from J, the junction contained 10 bases not matched to a gene. In nucleotides, the CDR3 is TGCAGCGTCTCTCACCGAGGACAGGGGAACTATGGCTACACCTTC. Translation: CSVSHRGQGNYGYTF.

The chain joins TRBV7-6 to TRBJ1-5; 7 bases map to TRBD1. V gave up 1 base and J gave up 5 bases; unmatched junction bases: 5. The CDR3 runs 15 residues. Looked up from germline, CDR1 is SGHVS and CDR2 is FNYEAQ. The CDR3 DNA follows: TGTGCCAGCAGCTTAGGGGGACAGCCCCATCAGCCCCAGCATTTT. It is translated as CASSLGGQPHQPQHF.

This clone appeared a single time. The rearrangement links TRBV19 to TRBJ1-2; weak D call: TRBD1 (5 bases). Germline CDR1 reads LNHDA; CDR2 reads SQIVND (reference sequence). CDR3 size: 14 residues. Trimming stripped 2 bases from V and 3 bases from J, with 10 bases between. In DNA form, the CDR3 reads TGTGCCAGTAGTATAAGGGGTCTTGACTATGGCTACACCTTC. Amino acids: CASSIRGLDYGYTF.

The rearrangement joins TRBV7-9 to TRBJ2-1; D gene ambiguous. From germline, CDR1 is SEHNR and CDR2 FQNEAQ (reference sequence). Trimming removed 2 bases at V and 5 bases at J, with 7 bases between. The CDR3 has 13 residues. The CDR3 region is CASSLSANNEQFF. CDR3 bases: TGTGCCAGCAGCTTAAGCGCAAACAATGAGCAGTTCTTC.

The CDR3: CASSPLQGAYYGYTF. In nucleotides, the CDR3 is TGTGCCAGCAGTCCCTTACAGGGGGCCTACTATGGCTACACCTTC. The rearrangement joins TRBV27 to TRBJ1-2; 9 bases map to TRBD1. The V segment lost 5 bases and the J segment 3 bases; nucleotides outside the gene matches: 7. There are 15 residues in the CDR3. CDR1 and CDR2 from the germline V gene are MNHEY and SMNVEV (reference sequence).

As regards this clone: Additional DNA sequences in this sample encode the identical CDR3. The CDR3 coding sequence is TGTGCCAGCAGTGATAGCAATCAGCCCCAGCATTTT. Its translation is CASSDSNQPQHF. The rearrangement joins TRBV2 to TRBJ1-5; no firm D call. The V gene's germline CDR1 is SNHLY and CDR2 FYNNEI. V was pared by 3 bases and J by 0 bases, with 0 bases between. This CDR3 is 12 amino acids long. Variable domain in full (rest from reference TRBV2 and TRBJ1-5): EPEVTQTPSHQVTQMGQEVILRCVPISNHLYFYWYRQILGQKVEFLVSFYNNEISEKSEIFDDQFSVERPDGSNFTLKIRSTKLEDSAMYFCASSDSNQPQHFGDGTRLSIL.

The V gene is TRBV6-4, the J gene TRBJ2-3, with a tentative D call TRBD2 (5 bases). Trimming pared 4 bases from V and 2 bases from J, leaving 16 bases between. Germline CDR1 MRHNA, CDR2 SNTAGT. The CDR3 runs to 16 residues. The CDR3 sequence is CASSVCRLTYTDTQYF. The CDR3 DNA sequence: TGTGCCAGCAGTGTGTGTAGACTAACTTACACAGATACGCAGTATTTT.

This chain connects TRBV4-2 to TRBJ2-1; D might be TRBD1 (5 bases). Trimming took off 0 bases at V and 8 bases at J, with 20 bases between the two ends. Germline loops: CDR1 LGHNA, CDR2 YNFKEQ. CDR3 length: 17 amino acids. The CDR3 is CASSQEIEIRGWDEQFF. The CDR3 DNA sequence: TGTGCCAGCAGCCAAGAAATAGAAATTAGGGGTTGGGATGAGCAGTTCTTC.

The chain uses TRBV10-1 and TRBJ1-1, with 7 bases matching TRBD1. Losses at the gene ends were 4 bases for V and 4 bases for J; bases not matched to a gene: 9. Germline assignment: CDR1 WNHNN and CDR2 SYGVQD (reference sequence). The CDR3 contains 15 residues. Here the CDR3 DNA reads TGCGCCAGCAGTGGTAAGGGGGCGCAAATCACTGAAGCTTTCTTT. Amino acid sequence: CASSGKGAQITEAFF.

This clone was recorded only once. V and J are TRBV6-1 and TRBJ2-7, with 7 bases matching TRBD2. CDR1 is MNHNS and CDR2 is SASEGT in the germline V gene. The CDR3 totals 16 residues. With V trimmed by 3 bases and J by 0 bases, 8 bases remained unmatched. The CDR3 DNA reads as TGTGCCAGCAGTGAGGCAGCGGGGTCCTTCTCCTACGAGCAGTACTTC. It encodes CASSEAAGSFSYEQYF.

J is TRBJ1-1 and V is TRBV28, with 8 positions matching TRBD1. The CDR3 length is 15 residues. Trimming at V came to 6 bases and at J to 4 bases, leaving 10 bases not matched to a gene. The germline gives CDR1 MDHEN, CDR2 SYDVKM. The CDR3 region is CASSFQGARSTEAFF. The CDR3, as DNA: TGTGCCAGCAGCTTCCAGGGGGCGCGGAGCACTGAAGCTTTCTTT.

The genes are TRBV4-1 and TRBJ1-4; maybe TRBD1 (5 bases). The CDR3 is 15 residues long. CDR1 and CDR2 (germline): MGHRA, YSYEKL. Trimming stripped 2 bases from V and 8 bases from J, with 15 bases between. The chain's CDR3 is CASSQQGGTREKLFF. The CDR3 coding sequence is TGCGCCAGCAGCCAACAAGGCGGGACGCGGGAAAAACTGTTTTTT.

The V call is TRBV7-9, the J call TRBJ2-3, with D possibly TRBD1 on 5 matching bases. CDR1 is SEHNR and CDR2 is FQNEAQ in the germline V gene (reference sequence). V shed 1 base and J shed 2 bases, with 13 bases lying between them. This CDR3 region has 16 residues. Here the CDR3 reads CASSLGQSTVTDTQYF. The CDR3, as DNA: TGTGCCAGCAGCTTAGGACAGTCGACTGTCACAGATACGCAGTATTTT.

This chain connects TRBV10-3 to TRBJ2-3; 9 bases are a match to TRBD1. The trim removed 2 bases at V and 4 bases at J, leaving 1 base unmatched. The CDR3 length is 14 residues. CDR1 and CDR2 from the germline V gene are ENHRY and SYGVKD. The CDR3 sequence: CAISETGGSDTQYF. CDR3 sequence (DNA): TGTGCCATCAGTGAGACAGGGGGCTCAGATACGCAGTATTTT.

The V and J genes are TRBV30 and TRBJ1-2, with TRBD1 matching over 8 bases. V shed 3 bases and J 7 bases; nucleotides not matched to a gene: 7. This CDR3 spans 13 amino acids. Germline values: CDR1 GTSNPN, CDR2 SVGIG (reference sequence). The DNA for the CDR3 is TGTGCCTGGAGAAGCCGGGACAGGAGTGGCTACACCTTC. Protein: CAWRSRDRSGYTF.

This chain joins TRBV7-8 and TRBJ2-7; tentative D call: TRBD1 (5 bases). The CDR3 loop spans 13 amino acids. V lost 4 bases to trimming and J lost 6 bases, with 13 bases between them. The germline gives CDR1 SGHVS, CDR2 FQNEAQ. The CDR3 protein is CASSWGKHGEQYF. Here the CDR3 DNA reads TGTGCCAGCAGCTGGGGCAAGCACGGCGAGCAGTACTTC.

This chain connects TRBV5-1 to TRBJ2-7; 7 bases are shared with TRBD1. CDR3 size: 16 residues. Trimming cost V 4 bases and J 2 bases; bases outside gene matches: 12. Germline CDR1 is SGHRS and CDR2 is YFSETQ. For the CDR3, the DNA is TGCGCCAGCAGCCAACGCCCGACAGGGTCCCCCTACGAGCAGTACTTC. Translated: CASSQRPTGSPYEQYF.

The table lists this clone with a count of one. V gene TRBV3-1 (or the pseudogene TRBV3-2) combines with J gene TRBJ2-3; 7 bases align to TRBD1. The CDR3 is 14 amino acids. After removal of 8 bases from V and 2 bases from J, the junction contained 7 bases not matched to a gene. Germline V gives CDR1 LGHDT, CDR2 YNNKEL (reference sequence). In nucleotides, the CDR3 is TGTGCCAGCCCCACGACAGGGCACACAGATACGCAGTATTTT. Protein sequence: CASPTTGHTDTQYF.